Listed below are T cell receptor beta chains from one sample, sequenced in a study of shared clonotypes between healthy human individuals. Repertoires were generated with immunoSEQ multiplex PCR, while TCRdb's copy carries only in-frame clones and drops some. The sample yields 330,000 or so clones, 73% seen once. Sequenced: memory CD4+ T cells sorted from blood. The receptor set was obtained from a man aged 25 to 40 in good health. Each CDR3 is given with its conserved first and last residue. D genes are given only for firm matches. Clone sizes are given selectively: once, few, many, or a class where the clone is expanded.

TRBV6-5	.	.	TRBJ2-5	CASSYSAQYETQYF	TGTGCCAGCAGTTACTCGGCCCAGTATGAGACCCAGTACTTC
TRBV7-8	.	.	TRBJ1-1	CASSLGSGQTEAFF	TGTGCCAGCAGCTTAGGGAGTGGGCAGACTGAAGCTTTCTTT
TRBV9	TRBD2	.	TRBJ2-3	CASSNRLAGYVDTQYF	TGTGCCAGCAGCAACCGACTAGCGGGATATGTGGATACGCAGTATTTT
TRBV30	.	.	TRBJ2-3	CAWTGSSTDTQYF	TGTGCCTGGACGGGAAGTTCCACAGATACGCAGTATTTT
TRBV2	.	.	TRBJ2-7	CASSEVSPGSLEQYF	TGTGCCAGCAGTGAAGTATCCCCGGGGTCTCTCGAGCAGTACTTC
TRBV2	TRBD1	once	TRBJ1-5	CASSGYDRGQPQHF	TGTGCCAGCAGTGGGTACGACAGGGGGCAGCCCCAGCATTTT
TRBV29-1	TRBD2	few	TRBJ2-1	CSAIHTSGSTNEQFF	TGCAGCGCCATCCATACTAGCGGGAGCACGAATGAGCAGTTCTTC
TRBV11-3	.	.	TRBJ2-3	CASSSSRGLDTQYF	TGTGCCAGCAGCTCTTCACGGGGCCTAGATACGCAGTATTTT
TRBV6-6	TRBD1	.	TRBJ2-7	CASSPGGTVYEQYF	TGTGCCAGCAGCCCAGGGGGAACGGTCTACGAGCAGTACTTC
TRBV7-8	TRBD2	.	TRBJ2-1	CASSTRLAGGNEQFF	TGTGCCAGCAGCACCCGACTAGCGGGGGGCAATGAGCAGTTCTTC
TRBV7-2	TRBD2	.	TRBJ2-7	CASSPPGGGTYEQYF	TGTGCCAGCAGCCCCCCTGGGGGGGGGACCTACGAGCAGTACTTC
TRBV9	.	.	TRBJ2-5	CASSLRGVFRKTQYF	TGTGCCAGCAGCTTAAGGGGGGTATTTCGAAAGACCCAGTACTTC
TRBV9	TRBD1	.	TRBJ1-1	CASTRTGGMNTEAFF	TGTGCCAGCACCAGGACAGGAGGGATGAACACTGAAGCTTTCTTT
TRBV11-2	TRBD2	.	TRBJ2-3	CASSLDPGGYTDTQYF	TGTGCCAGCAGCTTAGATCCGGGGGGGTACACAGATACGCAGTATTTT
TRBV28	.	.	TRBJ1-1	CASSLYNFDTEAFF	TGTGCCAGCAGTTTGTACAATTTCGACACTGAAGCTTTCTTT
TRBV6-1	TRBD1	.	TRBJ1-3	CASRGQGVSGNTIYF	TGTGCCAGCAGGGGACAGGGTGTGTCCGGAAACACCATATATTTT
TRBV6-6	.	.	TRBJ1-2	CASWEDGRTANYGYTF	TGTGCCAGCTGGGAAGACGGCCGCACCGCTAACTATGGCTACACCTTC
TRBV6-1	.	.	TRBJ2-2	CASSEALRSAGELFF	TGTGCCAGCAGTGAAGCGCTTCGGAGCGCCGGGGAGCTGTTTTTT
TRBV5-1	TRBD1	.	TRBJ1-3	CASSLSGQGAGNTIYF	TGCGCCAGCAGCTTGTCGGGACAGGGGGCCGGAAACACCATATATTTT
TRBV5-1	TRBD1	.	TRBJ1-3	CASSTTRTGGASSGNTIYF	TGCGCCAGCAGCACCACCAGGACAGGGGGCGCTTCCTCTGGAAACACCATATATTTT
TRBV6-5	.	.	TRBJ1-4	CASSYSVNEKLFF	TGTGCCAGCAGTTACTCGGTCAATGAAAAACTGTTTTTT
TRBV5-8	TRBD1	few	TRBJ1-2	CASSRKTGAESGYTF	TGTGCCAGCAGCCGGAAGACAGGGGCGGAGAGTGGCTACACCTTC
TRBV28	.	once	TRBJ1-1	CASRGETEAFF	TGTGCCAGCAGAGGAGAAACTGAAGCTTTCTTT
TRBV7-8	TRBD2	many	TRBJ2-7	CASTNPLAGVWEQYF	TGTGCCAGCACCAACCCTTTGGCGGGAGTTTGGGAGCAGTACTTC